This TCR beta chain was sequenced during a study of cytomegalovirus exposure and HLA in healthy donors. Researchers ran the PCR with 60 Vbeta and 13 Jbeta primers. Assay: immunoSEQ multiplex PCR; the TCRdb copy retains only in-frame clones and omits some. The sample lists about 200,000 clones; around 82% were seen once. This CDR3 has 15 amino acids. V lost 2 bases and J lost 0; bases outside the gene matches: 7. The V gene's germline CDR1 is GTSNPN and CDR2 SVGIG (reference sequence). Findings of the study overall: Later on, an analysis found that several of the most significant clusters appeared to be linked to common viral pathogens, which included parvovirus B19. In an earlier analysis, most TCR beta V segments were productive about 87% or about 30% of the time.

A remark on this clone: Its specificity is unknown.

The specimen sequenced was PBMCs. The chain is built from TRBV30 and TRBJ2-7, with 7 bases lining up with TRBD1. The TCR sequence derives from a woman aged 25-40 years in good health and CMV-seronegative. Written as DNA, the CDR3 is TGTGCCTGGAGTCCCACGGACAGGTTCTCCTACGAGCAGTACTTC. Translated, it gives CAWSPTDRFSYEQYF.